What follows are 24 T cell receptor beta chains derived from one specimen sequenced in a study of T-cell memory formation after mild COVID-19. Using its own MiXCR run on the 5' RACE reads, TCRdb lists one record per CDR3 protein. This sample has about 400,000 distinct CDR3 sequences, with 23% found just once. Source material: PBMCs or a T cell subset sorted from them (not recorded which). These receptors all come from an adult woman who had mild COVID-19 (a few samples of this study predate the infection). Cell type and time point are not known.

This clonotype turned up a few times. The chain uses TRBV20-1 and TRBJ2-7, with 15 bases matching TRBD2. Germline V gene sequence: CDR1 DFQATT, CDR2 SNEGSKA (reference sequence). The V segment lost 6 bases and the J segment 7 bases; nucleotides outside the gene matches: 10. This CDR3 spans 15 amino acids. This CDR3 reads CSALRTSGRAGEQYF. CDR3 coding DNA: TGCAGTGCCCTTAGGACTAGCGGGAGGGCTGGTGAGCAGTACTTC.

Ten or more counts support this clonotype. The CDR3 loop reads CASSQARGGLVYEQYF. The CDR3 nucleotides read TGTGCCAGCAGCCAAGCTAGGGGTGGGTTAGTCTACGAGCAGTACTTC. This rearrangement joins TRBV4-2 to TRBJ2-7, with D maybe TRBD1 (5 bases). The CDR3 spans 16 residues. Germline loops: CDR1 LGHNA, CDR2 YNFKEQ. Trimming took 1 base from V and 3 from J, leaving 16 bases between them.

This chain joins TRBV7-9 and TRBJ2-1; possibly TRBD1 or TRBD2 for D (6 bases each). CDR1 is SEHNR, CDR2 FQNEAQ, per germline (reference sequence). V lost 5 bases to trimming and J lost 0 bases, with 32 bases between them. The CDR3 is 22 residues long. The CDR3 coding sequence is TGTGCCAGCAGCCTATCCATGCTGGGTCGAAGGGGGGAAAATGGCTCCTACAATGAGCAGTTCTTC. Protein product: CASSLSMLGRRGENGSYNEQFF.

The V and J genes are TRBV7-2 and TRBJ2-4; D is perhaps TRBD1 (6 bases). The germline gives CDR1 SGHTA, CDR2 FQGNSA. This CDR3 contains 17 residues. Trimming removed 5 bases at V and 0 bases at J, with 17 bases between. Here the CDR3 DNA reads TGTGCCAGCAGCCCCGAGGGGGATATACTAGCCAAAAACATTCAGTACTTC. Its translation: CASSPEGDILAKNIQYF.

This clonotype was seen repeatedly, ten times or more. The CDR3 protein is CASSLTPGGNEQFF. The CDR3 DNA follows: TGTGCCAGCAGTCTTACCCCAGGGGGCAATGAGCAGTTCTTC. The chain has TRBV12-3 or TRBV12-4 and TRBJ2-1; 7 bases match TRBD1. J lost 6 bases, V lost 5 bases, and 7 bases had no gene match. The CDR3 loop spans 14 amino acids.

J is TRBJ2-6 and V is TRBV6-2 or TRBV6-3; 10 nucleotides agree with TRBD1. This CDR3 is built from 21 residues. CDR1 and CDR2 from the germline V gene are MNHEY and SVGEGT. The junction had 17 bases not matched to a gene; V was cut back by 6 bases and J by 0 bases. CDR3 protein: CASSEVSLETGGRSGANVLTF. The DNA for the CDR3 is TGTGCCAGCAGCGAAGTTAGTTTGGAGACAGGGGGCCGCTCTGGGGCCAACGTCCTGACTTTC.

This sequence joins TRBV7-9 and TRBJ1-5; TRBD1 might be the D (5 bases). The germline V and J ends were trimmed by 2 bases and 4 bases, with 9 bases remaining between them. Germline V lookup: CDR1 SEHNR, CDR2 FQNEAQ (reference sequence). The CDR3 runs 14 residues. CDR3 bases: TGTGCCAGCAGCTTATCAGGGAATAATCAGCCCCAGCATTTT. Its protein is CASSLSGNNQPQHF.

This clonotype was detected many times. The chain couples TRBV7-2 to TRBJ2-5; no definite D call. The CDR3 length is 14 residues. Trimming shortened V by 3 bases and J by 5 bases, and 13 bases separated the two germline ends. Germline lookup yields CDR1 SGHTA and CDR2 FQGNSA. DNA for the CDR3: TGTGCCAGCAGCTTGGCGGATTGGCGGGAGACCCAGTACTTC. Its protein is CASSLADWRETQYF.

This clonotype was counted a few times. This chain joins TRBV4-1 and TRBJ2-5; a possible D gene is TRBD1 (5 bases). Per germline, CDR1 MGHRA and CDR2 YSYEKL. The CDR3 is made up of 15 amino acids. Trimming took off 0 bases at V and 3 bases at J, with 11 bases between the two ends. The CDR3 DNA follows: TGCGCCAGCAGCCAAGATGGGGCCAGAAAAGAGACCCAGTACTTC. Amino acids: CASSQDGARKETQYF.

This clonotype was detected only a few times. V usage is TRBV15 and J usage is TRBJ1-1; a weak D match, TRBD1 (5 bases). V dropped 0 bases and J dropped 4 bases, with 9 bases sitting between them. The CDR3 sequence is 14 residues long. The germline V gene encodes CDR1 LNHNV and CDR2 YYDKDF (reference sequence). The CDR3 here is CATSRDQGSTEAFF. CDR3 DNA: TGTGCCACCAGCAGAGATCAGGGTAGCACTGAAGCTTTCTTT.

V usage is TRBV4-2 and J usage is TRBJ1-1; D is ambiguous. V lost 3 bases and J 6 bases, leaving 20 bases between the germline ends. Germline V gives CDR1 LGHNA, CDR2 YNFKEQ. This CDR3 contains 16 residues. The CDR3 nucleotides are TGTGCCAGCAGCCATGAGGCGGAGGTTACAGTCCCTGAAGCTTTCTTT. This codes for CASSHEAEVTVPEAFF.

The genes are TRBV12-3 or TRBV12-4 and TRBJ2-6; D is undetermined. The V end lost 5 bases, the J end lost 6 bases, and 17 bases lay between the germline ends. The CDR3 runs to 16 residues. CDR3 coding DNA: TGTGCCAGCAGTCCAACGACACTCGTCCCGGCCAACGTCCTGACTTTC. Translated: CASSPTTLVPANVLTF.

The CDR3 spells CASSLASGGTRQFF. The CDR3 region has the DNA TGTGCCAGCAGCCTTGCTAGCGGGGGGACTCGGCAGTTCTTC. This chain links TRBV12-3 or TRBV12-4 with TRBJ2-1; 11 bases map to TRBD2. The CDR3 length is 14 residues. V lost 6 bases to trimming and J lost 12 bases; unmatched junction nucleotides: 10.

The gene calls are TRBV20-1 and TRBJ2-7; 9 bases are a match to TRBD2. CDR3 length: 15 residues. Trimming took 1 base from V and 4 from J; bases not matched to a gene: 8. Per the germline V gene, CDR1 is DFQATT and CDR2 is SNEGSKA (reference sequence). For the CDR3, the DNA is TGCAGTGCTAGAGCCCCCAGCGGGAGGACATACGAGCAGTACTTC. Amino acids: CSARAPSGRTYEQYF.

The chain recombines TRBV5-1 with TRBJ1-1; TRBD1 might be the D (5 bases). Germline V gene sequence: CDR1 SGHRS, CDR2 YFSETQ. This CDR3 has 13 residues. V was pared by 0 bases and J by 4 bases, with 7 bases between. CDR3: CASSLEQATEAFF. The CDR3 nucleotides read TGCGCCAGCAGCTTGGAACAGGCCACTGAAGCTTTCTTT.

The chain recombines TRBV9 with TRBJ1-3, with 10 positions matching TRBD1. V lost 0 bases to trimming and J lost 4 bases; unmatched junction nucleotides: 1. The CDR3 length is 15 residues. Looked up from germline, CDR1 is SGDLS and CDR2 is YYNGEE. In DNA, the CDR3 is TGTGCCAGCAGCGTAGGACAGGGGGCCGGAAACACCATATATTTT. This codes for CASSVGQGAGNTIYF.

This chain connects TRBV10-3 to TRBJ1-4; D call uncertain. The V gene lost 3 bases and the J gene lost 3 bases, with 11 bases spanning the gap. Germline CDR1 is ENHRY and CDR2 is SYGVKD. CDR3 size: 15 residues. The chain's CDR3 is CAISEYRRSNEKLFF. CDR3 in DNA: TGTGCCATCAGTGAATATAGGAGGTCTAATGAAAAACTGTTTTTT.

The V call is TRBV18, the J call TRBJ2-7; D gene uncertain. This CDR3 comprises 14 residues. With 2 bases removed from V and 0 bases from J, the gap between germline ends came to 8 bases. Germline CDR1 and CDR2: KGHSH and LQKENI. CDR3 nucleotides: TGTGCCAGCTCACCATTAAAGAGCTCCTACGAGCAGTACTTC. Residues: CASSPLKSSYEQYF.

The J gene is TRBJ2-7, the V gene TRBV6-5, with D tentatively TRBD1 or TRBD2 (6 bases each). The germline CDR1 and CDR2 sequences are MNHEY and SVGAGI. CDR3 size: 15 residues. V lost 6 bases and J 1 base, leaving 16 bases between the germline ends. The CDR3 DNA follows: TGTGCCAGCAGCAAAACAGGGAGGCAATCCTACGAGCAGTACTTC. It yields the protein CASSKTGRQSYEQYF.

The rearrangement joins TRBV27 to TRBJ1-5, with TRBD1 matching over 9 bases. Germline loops: CDR1 MNHEY, CDR2 SMNVEV (reference sequence). The CDR3 totals 15 residues. The ends lost 8 bases at V and 0 bases at J; junction bases unmatched: 5. Written as DNA, the CDR3 is TGTGCCAGCCGTGCGGGACAGGGTAGCAATCAGCCCCAGCATTTT. This translates into CASRAGQGSNQPQHF.

The V call is TRBV4-2, the J call TRBJ2-5; D ambiguous. V lost 0 bases and J lost 4, with 6 bases in between. Germline-derived CDR1 and CDR2 are LGHNA and YNFKEQ. The CDR3 spans 13 residues. CDR3 region: CASSQDRSETQYF. Written as DNA, the CDR3 is TGTGCCAGCAGCCAAGATCGTTCAGAGACCCAGTACTTC.

This clonotype was seen a handful of times. V usage is TRBV27 and J usage is TRBJ2-1, with TRBD2 identical over 9 bases. The CDR3 is made up of 16 amino acids. V was pared by 3 bases and J by 6 bases, with 9 bases of the junction left unmatched. Per germline, CDR1 MNHEY and CDR2 SMNVEV (reference sequence). The CDR3 coding sequence is TGTGCCAGCAGTTTCCCAATGACTAGCGGCCTCAATGAGCAGTTCTTC. Translating it yields CASSFPMTSGLNEQFF.

Ten or more counts support this clonotype. V gene TRBV5-1 combines with J gene TRBJ2-7, with 8 bases that match TRBD1. Losses at the gene ends were 0 bases for V and 0 bases for J; bases not matched to a gene: 2. The CDR3 has 15 residues. The germline gives CDR1 SGHRS, CDR2 YFSETQ. This chain's CDR3 is CASSLGQGNSYEQYF. CDR3 sequence (DNA): TGCGCCAGCAGCTTGGGACAGGGGAACTCCTACGAGCAGTACTTC.

The J gene is TRBJ1-2, the V gene TRBV5-6; D not certain. This CDR3 contains 15 residues. Germline V gives CDR1 SGHDT, CDR2 YYEEEE. Trimming shortened V by 0 bases and J by 0 bases, and 9 bases separated the two germline ends. CDR3 residues: CASSLGRSTNYGYTF. The CDR3 bases are TGTGCCAGCAGCTTGGGCCGTAGCACTAACTATGGCTACACCTTC.